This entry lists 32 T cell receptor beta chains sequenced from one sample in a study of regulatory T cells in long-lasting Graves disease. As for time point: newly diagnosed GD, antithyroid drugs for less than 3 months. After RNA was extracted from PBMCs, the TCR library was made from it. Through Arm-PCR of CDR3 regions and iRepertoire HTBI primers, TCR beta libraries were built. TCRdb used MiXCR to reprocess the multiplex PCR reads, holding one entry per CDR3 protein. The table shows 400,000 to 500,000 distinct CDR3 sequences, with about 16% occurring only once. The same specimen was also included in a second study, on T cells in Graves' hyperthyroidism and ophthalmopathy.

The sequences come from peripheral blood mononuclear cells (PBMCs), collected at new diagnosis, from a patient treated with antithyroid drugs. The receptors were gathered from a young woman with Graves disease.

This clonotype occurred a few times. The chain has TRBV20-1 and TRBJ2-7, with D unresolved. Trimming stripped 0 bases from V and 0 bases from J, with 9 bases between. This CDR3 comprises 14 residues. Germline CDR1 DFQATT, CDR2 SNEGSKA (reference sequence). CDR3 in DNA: TGCAGTGCTAGAGATCGGCGGAACTCCTACGAGCAGTACTTC. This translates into CSARDRRNSYEQYF.

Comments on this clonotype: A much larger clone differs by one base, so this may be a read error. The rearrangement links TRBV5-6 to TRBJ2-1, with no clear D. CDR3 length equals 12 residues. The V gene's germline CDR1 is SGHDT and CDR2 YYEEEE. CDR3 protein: CASSLEWNEQLF. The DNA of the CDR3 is TGTGCCAGCAGCTTGGAGTGGAATGAGCAGCTCTTC.

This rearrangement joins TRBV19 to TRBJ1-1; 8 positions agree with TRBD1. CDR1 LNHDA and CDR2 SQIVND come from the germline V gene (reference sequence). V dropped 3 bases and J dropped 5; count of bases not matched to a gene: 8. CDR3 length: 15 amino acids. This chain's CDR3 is CASSMGDRGGTEAFF. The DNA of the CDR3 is TGTGCCAGTAGTATGGGAGACAGGGGAGGAACTGAAGCTTTCTTT.

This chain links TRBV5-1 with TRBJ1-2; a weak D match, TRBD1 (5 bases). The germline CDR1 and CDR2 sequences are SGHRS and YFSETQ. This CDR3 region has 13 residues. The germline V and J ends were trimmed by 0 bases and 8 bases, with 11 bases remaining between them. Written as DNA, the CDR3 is TGCGCCAGCAGCTTGGCAGGGTTGTCGGGCTACACCTTC. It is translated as CASSLAGLSGYTF.

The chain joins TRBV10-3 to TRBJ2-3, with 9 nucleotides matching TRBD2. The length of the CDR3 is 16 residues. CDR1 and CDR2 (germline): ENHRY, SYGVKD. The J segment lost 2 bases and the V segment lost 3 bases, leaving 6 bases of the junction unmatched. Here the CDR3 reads CAISEEGTSPTDTQYF. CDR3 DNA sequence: TGTGCCATCAGTGAAGAGGGGACTAGCCCCACAGATACGCAGTATTTT.

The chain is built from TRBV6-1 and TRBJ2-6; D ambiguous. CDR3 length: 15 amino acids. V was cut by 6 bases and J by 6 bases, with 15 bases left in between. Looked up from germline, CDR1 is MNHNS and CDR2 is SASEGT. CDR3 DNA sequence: TGTGCCAGCAGGCAAAATTCCTTTTTGGCCAACGTCCTGACTTTC. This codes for CASRQNSFLANVLTF.

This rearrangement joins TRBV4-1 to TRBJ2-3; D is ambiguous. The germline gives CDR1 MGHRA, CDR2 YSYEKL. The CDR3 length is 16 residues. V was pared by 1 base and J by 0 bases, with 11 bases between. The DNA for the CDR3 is TGCGCCAGCAGCCAAGGAGCCAGCCTTAGCACAGATACGCAGTATTTT. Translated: CASSQGASLSTDTQYF.

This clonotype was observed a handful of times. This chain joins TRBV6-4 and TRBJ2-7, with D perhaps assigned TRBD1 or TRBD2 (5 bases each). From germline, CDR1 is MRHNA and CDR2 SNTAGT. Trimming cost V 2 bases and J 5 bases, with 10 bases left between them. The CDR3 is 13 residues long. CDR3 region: CASSDTRDHEQYF. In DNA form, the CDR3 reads TGTGCCAGCAGTGACACCCGGGACCACGAGCAGTACTTC.

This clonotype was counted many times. In DNA form, the CDR3 reads TGTGCCAGCAGCATACGACTAGAACTAACCTACGAGCAGTACTTC. Translated: CASSIRLELTYEQYF. The rearrangement joins TRBV11-2 to TRBJ2-7; D is perhaps TRBD2 (6 bases). The CDR3 spans 15 residues. V was clipped by 5 bases and J by 2 bases, with 16 bases between them. Germline CDR1 is SGHAT and CDR2 is FQNNGV.

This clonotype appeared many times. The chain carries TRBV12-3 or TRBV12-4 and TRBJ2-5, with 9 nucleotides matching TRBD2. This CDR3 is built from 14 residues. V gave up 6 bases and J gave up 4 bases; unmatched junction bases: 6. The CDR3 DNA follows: TGTGCCAGCAGGAGAGCGGGAGGTCGAGAGACCCAGTACTTC. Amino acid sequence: CASRRAGGRETQYF.

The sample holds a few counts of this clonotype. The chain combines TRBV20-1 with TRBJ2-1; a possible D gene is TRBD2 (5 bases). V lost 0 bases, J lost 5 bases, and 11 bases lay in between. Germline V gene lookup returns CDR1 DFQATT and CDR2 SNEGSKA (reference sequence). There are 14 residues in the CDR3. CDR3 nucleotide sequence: TGCAGTGCTAGAGAGGAGCGGCCTGACAATGAGCAGTTCTTC. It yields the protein CSAREERPDNEQFF.

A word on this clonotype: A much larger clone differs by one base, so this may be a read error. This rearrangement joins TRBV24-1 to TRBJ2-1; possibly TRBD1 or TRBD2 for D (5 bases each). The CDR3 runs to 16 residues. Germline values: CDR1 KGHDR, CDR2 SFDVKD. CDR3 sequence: CATGEPGAGFHNEQFF. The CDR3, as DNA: TGTGCCACCGGTGAGCCCGGGGCCGGGTTCCACAATGAGCAGTTCTTC.

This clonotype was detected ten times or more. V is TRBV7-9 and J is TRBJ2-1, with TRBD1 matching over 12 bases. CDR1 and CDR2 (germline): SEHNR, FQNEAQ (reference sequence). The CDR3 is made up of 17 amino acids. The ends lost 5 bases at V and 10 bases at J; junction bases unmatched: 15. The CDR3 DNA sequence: TGTGCCAGCAGCCAACCCCCGGGACAGGGGGCTAAGGGGGAGCAGTTCTTC. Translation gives CASSQPPGQGAKGEQFF.

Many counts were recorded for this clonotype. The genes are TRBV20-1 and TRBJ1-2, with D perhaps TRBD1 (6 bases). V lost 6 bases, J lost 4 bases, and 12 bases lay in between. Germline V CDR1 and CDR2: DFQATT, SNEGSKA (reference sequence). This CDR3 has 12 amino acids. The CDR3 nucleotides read TGCAGTGCACCCGGACAGATCTATGGCTACACCTTC. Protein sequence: CSAPGQIYGYTF.

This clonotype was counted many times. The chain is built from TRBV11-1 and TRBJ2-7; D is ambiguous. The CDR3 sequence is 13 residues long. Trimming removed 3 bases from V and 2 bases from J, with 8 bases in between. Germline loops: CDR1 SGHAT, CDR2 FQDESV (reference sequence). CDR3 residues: CASSFGRAYEQYF. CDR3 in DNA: TGTGCCAGCAGCTTCGGACGCGCCTACGAGCAGTACTTC. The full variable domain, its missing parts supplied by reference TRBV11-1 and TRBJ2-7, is EAEVAQSPRYKITEKSQAVAFWCDPISGHATLYWYRQILGQGPELLVQFQDESVVDDSQLPKDRFSAERLKGVDSTLKIQPAELGDSAMYLCASSFGRAYEQYFGPGTRLTVT.

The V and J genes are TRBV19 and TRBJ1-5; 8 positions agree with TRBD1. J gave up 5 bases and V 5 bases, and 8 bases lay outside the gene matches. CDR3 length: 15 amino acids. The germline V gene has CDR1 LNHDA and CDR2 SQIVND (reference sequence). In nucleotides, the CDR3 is TGTGCCAGTAGTTCCCGGACAGGGAAGGATCAGCCCCAGCATTTT. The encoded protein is CASSSRTGKDQPQHF.

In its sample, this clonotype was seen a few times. The CDR3 DNA sequence: TGCAGTGCTTACAACGGTGGTGAAGCTTTCTTT. Protein product: CSAYNGGEAFF. V gene TRBV20-1 combines with J gene TRBJ1-1, with D hard to call. CDR3 length: 11 residues. V was pared by 5 bases and J by 7 bases, with 11 bases between. Per germline, CDR1 DFQATT and CDR2 SNEGSKA (reference sequence).

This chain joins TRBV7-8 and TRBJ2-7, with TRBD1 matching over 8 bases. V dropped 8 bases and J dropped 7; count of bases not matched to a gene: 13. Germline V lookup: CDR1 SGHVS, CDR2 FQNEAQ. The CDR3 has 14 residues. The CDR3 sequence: CASSDRGTFEEQYF. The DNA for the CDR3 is TGTGCCAGCTCCGACAGGGGAACCTTCGAAGAGCAGTACTTC.

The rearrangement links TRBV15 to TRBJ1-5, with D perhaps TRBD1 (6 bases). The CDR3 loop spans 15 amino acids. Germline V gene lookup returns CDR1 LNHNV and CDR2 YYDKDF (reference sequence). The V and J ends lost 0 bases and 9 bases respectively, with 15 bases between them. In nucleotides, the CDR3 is TGTGCCACCAGCAGAGATCACAGGGACTTAGTGCCCCAGCATTTT. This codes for CATSRDHRDLVPQHF.

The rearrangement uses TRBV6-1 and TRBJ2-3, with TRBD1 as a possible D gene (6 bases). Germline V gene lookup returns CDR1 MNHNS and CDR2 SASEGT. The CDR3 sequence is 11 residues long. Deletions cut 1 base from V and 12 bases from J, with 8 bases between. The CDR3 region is CASSEVGGQYF. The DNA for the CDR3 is TGTGCCAGCAGTGAAGTTGGGGGCCAGTATTTT.

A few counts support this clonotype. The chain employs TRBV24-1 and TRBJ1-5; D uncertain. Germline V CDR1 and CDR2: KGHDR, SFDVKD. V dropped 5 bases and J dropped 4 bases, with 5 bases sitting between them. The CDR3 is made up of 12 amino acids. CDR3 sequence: CATSGGNQPQHF. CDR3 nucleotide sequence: TGTGCCACCAGTGGCGGGAATCAGCCCCAGCATTTT.

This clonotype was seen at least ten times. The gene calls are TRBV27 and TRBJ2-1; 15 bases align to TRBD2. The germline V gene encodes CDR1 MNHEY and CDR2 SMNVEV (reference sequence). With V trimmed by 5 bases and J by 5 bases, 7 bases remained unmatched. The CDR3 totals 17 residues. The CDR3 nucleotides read TGTGCCAGCAGTAGGACTAGCGGGAGGGCCTTTGACAATGAGCAGTTCTTC. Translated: CASSRTSGRAFDNEQFF.

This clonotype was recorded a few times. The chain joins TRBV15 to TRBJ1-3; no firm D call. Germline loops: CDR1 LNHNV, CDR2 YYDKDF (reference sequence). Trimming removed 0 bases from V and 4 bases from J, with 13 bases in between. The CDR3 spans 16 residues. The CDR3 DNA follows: TGTGCCACCAGCAGAGATCCCAGGCGGGAGGGAAACACCATATATTTT. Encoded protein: CATSRDPRREGNTIYF.

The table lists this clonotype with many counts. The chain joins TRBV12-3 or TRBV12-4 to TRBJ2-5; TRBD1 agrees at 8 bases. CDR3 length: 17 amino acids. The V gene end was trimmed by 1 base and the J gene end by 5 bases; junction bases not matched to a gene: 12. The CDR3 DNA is TGTGCCAGCAGTTTAGGAAGCAGGGGGCTAGTTTCGGAGACCCAGTACTTC. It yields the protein CASSLGSRGLVSETQYF.

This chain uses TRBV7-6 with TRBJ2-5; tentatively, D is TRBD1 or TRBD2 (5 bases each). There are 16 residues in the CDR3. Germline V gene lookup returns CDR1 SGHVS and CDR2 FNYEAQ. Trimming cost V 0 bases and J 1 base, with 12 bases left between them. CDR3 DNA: TGTGCCAGCAGCTTAGCGGGAGACAGCCCCCAAGAGACCCAGTACTTC. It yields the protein CASSLAGDSPQETQYF.

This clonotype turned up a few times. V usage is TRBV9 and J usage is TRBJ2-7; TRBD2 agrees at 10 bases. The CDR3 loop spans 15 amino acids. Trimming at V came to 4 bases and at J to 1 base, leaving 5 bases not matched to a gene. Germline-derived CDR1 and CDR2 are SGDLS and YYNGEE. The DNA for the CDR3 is TGTGCCAGCAGCCCTAGCGGGAGTTCTTCCTACGAGCAGTACTTC. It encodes CASSPSGSSSYEQYF.

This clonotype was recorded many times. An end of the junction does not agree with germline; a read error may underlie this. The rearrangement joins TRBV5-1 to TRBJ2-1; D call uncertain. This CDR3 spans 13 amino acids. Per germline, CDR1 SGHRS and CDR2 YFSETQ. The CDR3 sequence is CASSSSGGNKQFF. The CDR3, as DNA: TGCGCCAGCAGCTCCTCCGGCGGCAATAAGCAGTTCTTC.

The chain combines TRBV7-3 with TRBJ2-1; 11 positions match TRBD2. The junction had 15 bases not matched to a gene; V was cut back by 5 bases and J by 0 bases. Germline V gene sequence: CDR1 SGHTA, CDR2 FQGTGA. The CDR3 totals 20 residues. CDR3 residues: CASSLPRTSGPTSSYNEQFF. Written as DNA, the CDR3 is TGTGCCAGCAGCCTCCCCCGGACTAGCGGGCCGACCTCCTCCTACAATGAGCAGTTCTTC.

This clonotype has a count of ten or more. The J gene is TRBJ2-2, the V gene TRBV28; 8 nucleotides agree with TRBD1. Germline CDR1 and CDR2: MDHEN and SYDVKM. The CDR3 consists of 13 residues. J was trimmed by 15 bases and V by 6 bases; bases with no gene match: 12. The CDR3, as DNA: TGTGCCAGCAGCAAACCCCGACAGGGGTGGGTGTTTTTT. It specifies CASSKPRQGWVFF.

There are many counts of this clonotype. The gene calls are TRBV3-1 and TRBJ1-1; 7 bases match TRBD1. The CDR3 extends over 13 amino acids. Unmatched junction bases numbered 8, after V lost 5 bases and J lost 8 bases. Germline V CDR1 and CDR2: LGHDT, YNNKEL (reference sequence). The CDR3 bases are TGTGCCAGCAGCAAGGGACAGTGGGTGGAAGCTTTCTTT. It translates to CASSKGQWVEAFF.

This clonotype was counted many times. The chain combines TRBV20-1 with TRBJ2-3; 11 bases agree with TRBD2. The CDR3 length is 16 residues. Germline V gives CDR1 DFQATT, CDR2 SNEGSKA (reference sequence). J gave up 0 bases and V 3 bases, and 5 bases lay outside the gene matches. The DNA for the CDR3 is TGCAGTGCTAGGTTCGGGACTAGCGGTAGCACAGATACGCAGTATTTT. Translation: CSARFGTSGSTDTQYF.

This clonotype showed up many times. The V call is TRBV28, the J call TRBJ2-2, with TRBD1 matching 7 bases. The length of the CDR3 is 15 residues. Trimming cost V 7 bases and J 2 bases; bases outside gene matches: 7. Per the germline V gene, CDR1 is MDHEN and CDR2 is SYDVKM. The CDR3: CASMSYRGNTGELFF. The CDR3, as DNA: TGTGCCAGCATGAGTTACAGGGGAAACACCGGGGAGCTGTTTTTT.